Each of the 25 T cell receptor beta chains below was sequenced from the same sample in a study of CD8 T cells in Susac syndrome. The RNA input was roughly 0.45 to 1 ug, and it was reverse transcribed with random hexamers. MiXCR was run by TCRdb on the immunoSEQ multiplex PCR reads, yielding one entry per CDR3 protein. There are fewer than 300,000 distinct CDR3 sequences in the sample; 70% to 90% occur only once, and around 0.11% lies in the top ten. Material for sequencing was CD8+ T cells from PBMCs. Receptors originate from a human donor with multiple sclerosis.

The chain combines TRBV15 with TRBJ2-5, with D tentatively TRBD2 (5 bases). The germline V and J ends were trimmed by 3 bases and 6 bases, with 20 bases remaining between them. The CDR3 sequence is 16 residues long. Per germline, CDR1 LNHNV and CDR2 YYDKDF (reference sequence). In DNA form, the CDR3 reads TGTGCCACCAGCAGTTGGCCAGCCGCCTTCGGGAAGACCCAGTACTTC. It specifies CATSSWPAAFGKTQYF.

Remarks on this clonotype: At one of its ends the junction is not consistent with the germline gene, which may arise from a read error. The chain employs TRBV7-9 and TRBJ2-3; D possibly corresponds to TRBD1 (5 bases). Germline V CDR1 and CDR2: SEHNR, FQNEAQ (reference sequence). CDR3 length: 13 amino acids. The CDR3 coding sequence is TGTGCCAGCAGCTTGCTGGGCACAGGTACGCAGTATTTT. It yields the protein CASSLLGTGTQYF.

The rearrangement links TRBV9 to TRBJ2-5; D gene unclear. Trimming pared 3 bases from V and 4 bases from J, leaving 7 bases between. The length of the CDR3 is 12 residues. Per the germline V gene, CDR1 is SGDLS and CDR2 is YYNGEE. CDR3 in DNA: TGTGCCAGCAGCGGGGATCGAGAGACCCAGTACTTC. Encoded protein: CASSGDRETQYF.

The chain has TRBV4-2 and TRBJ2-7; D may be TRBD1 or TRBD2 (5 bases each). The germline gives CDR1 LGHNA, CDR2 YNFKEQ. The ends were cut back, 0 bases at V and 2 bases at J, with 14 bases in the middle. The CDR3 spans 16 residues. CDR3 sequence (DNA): TGTGCCAGCAGCCAAGATGAGGGGTTAGGGGCCTACGAGCAGTACTTC. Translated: CASSQDEGLGAYEQYF.

Written as DNA, the CDR3 is TGTGCCAGCAGTTTTCTCCCGGGACTAGGGTACAATGAGCAGTTCTTC. Its protein product is CASSFLPGLGYNEQFF. The chain links TRBV6-5 to TRBJ2-1, with TRBD2 identical over 8 bases. Germline CDR1 MNHEY, CDR2 SVGAGI. The ends lost 4 bases at V and 4 bases at J; junction bases unmatched: 9. This CDR3 region has 16 residues.

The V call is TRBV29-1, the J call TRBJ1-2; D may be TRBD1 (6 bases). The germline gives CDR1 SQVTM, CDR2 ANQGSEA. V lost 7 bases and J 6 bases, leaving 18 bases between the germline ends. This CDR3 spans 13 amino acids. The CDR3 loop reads CSAGLQGYDGYTF. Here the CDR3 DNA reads TGCAGCGCCGGACTTCAGGGGTATGATGGCTACACCTTC. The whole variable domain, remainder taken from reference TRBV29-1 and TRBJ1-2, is SAVISQKPSRDICQRGTSLTIQCQVDSQVTMMFWYRQQPGQSLTLIATANQGSEATYESGFVIDKFPISRPNLTFSTLTVSNMSPEDSSIYLCSAGLQGYDGYTFGSGTRLTVV.

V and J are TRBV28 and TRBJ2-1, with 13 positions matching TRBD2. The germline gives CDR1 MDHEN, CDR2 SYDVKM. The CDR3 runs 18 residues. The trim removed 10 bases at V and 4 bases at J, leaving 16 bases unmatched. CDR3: CATLPWTSGGLGYNEQFF. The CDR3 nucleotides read TGTGCCACCCTCCCCTGGACTAGCGGGGGCTTGGGTTACAATGAGCAGTTCTTC. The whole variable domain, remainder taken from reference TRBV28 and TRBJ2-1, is DVKVTQSSRYLVKRTGEKVFLECVQDMDHENMFWYRQDPGLGLRLIYFSYDVKMKEKGDIPEGYSVSREKKERFSLILESASTNQTSMYLCATLPWTSGGLGYNEQFFGPGTRLTVL.

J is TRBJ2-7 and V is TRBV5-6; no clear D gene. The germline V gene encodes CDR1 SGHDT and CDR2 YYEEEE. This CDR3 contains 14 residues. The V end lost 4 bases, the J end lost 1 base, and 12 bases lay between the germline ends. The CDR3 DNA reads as TGTGCCAGCAGCCAGCAATCCCTATCCTACGAGCAGTACTTC. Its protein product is CASSQQSLSYEQYF.

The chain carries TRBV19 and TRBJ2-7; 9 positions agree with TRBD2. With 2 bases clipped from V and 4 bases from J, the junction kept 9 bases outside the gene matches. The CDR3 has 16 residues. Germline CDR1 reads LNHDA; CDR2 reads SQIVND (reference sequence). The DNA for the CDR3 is TGTGCCAGTAGTATAAATTCCCCTAGCGGGACTTACGAGCAGTACTTC. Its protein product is CASSINSPSGTYEQYF.

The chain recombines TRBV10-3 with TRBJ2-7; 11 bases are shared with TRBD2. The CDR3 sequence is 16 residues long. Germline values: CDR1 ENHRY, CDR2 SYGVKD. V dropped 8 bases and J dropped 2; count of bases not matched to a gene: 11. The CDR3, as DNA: TGTGCCATCGGACAAGGACTAGCGGGTCTTGCCTACGAGCAGTACTTC. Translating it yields CAIGQGLAGLAYEQYF.

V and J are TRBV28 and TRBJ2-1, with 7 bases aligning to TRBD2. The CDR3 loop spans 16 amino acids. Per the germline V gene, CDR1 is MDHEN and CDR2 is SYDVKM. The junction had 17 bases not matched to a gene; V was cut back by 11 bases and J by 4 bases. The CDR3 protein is CACERPPAGKYNEQFF. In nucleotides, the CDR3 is TGTGCCTGCGAGAGACCTCCAGCGGGAAAATACAATGAGCAGTTCTTC. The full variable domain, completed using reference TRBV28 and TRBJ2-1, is DVKVTQSSRYLVKRTGEKVFLECVQDMDHENMFWYRQDPGLGLRLIYFSYDVKMKEKGDIPEGYSVSREKKERFSLILESASTNQTSMYLCACERPPAGKYNEQFFGPGTRLTVL.

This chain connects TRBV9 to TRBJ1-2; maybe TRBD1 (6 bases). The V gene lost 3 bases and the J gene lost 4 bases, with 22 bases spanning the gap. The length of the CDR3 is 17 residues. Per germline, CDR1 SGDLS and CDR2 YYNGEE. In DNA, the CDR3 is TGTGCCAGCAGCGCCTTCACACCGACCCTAGGGGGCTATGGCTACACCTTC. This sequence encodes CASSAFTPTLGGYGYTF.

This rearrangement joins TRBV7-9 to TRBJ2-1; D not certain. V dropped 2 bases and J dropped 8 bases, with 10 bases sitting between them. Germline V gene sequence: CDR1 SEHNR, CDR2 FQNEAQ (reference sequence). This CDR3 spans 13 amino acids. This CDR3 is CASSLSSRDEQFF. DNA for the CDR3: TGTGCCAGCAGCTTATCGAGTCGGGATGAGCAGTTCTTC.

The CDR3 sequence is CAVTGGPNTEAFF. DNA for the CDR3: TGTGCCGTTACGGGGGGGCCGAACACTGAAGCTTTCTTT. The rearrangement uses TRBV30 and TRBJ1-1, with D possibly being TRBD1 (6 bases). Trimming took 8 bases from V and 1 from J, leaving 14 bases between them. The CDR3 sequence is 13 residues long. Germline lookup yields CDR1 GTSNPN and CDR2 SVGIG (reference sequence).

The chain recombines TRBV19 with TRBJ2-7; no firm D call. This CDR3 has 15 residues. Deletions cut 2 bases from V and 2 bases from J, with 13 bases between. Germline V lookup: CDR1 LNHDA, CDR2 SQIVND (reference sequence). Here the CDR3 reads CASSITPGETYEQYF. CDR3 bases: TGTGCCAGTAGTATAACTCCGGGCGAAACCTACGAGCAGTACTTC.

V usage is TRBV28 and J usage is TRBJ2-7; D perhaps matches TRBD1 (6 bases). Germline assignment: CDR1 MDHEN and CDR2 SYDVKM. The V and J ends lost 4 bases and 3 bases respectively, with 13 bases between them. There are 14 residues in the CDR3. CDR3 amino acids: CASSSLDRGYEQYF. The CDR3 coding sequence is TGTGCCAGCAGTTCCCTGGACAGAGGCTACGAGCAGTACTTC.

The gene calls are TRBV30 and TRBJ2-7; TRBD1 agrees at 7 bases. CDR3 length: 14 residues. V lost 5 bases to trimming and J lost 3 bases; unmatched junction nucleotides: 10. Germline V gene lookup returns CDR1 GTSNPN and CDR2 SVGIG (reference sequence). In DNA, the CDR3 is TGTGCCTGGGGCGACGGGACAGACTTCTACGAGCAGTACTTC. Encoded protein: CAWGDGTDFYEQYF.

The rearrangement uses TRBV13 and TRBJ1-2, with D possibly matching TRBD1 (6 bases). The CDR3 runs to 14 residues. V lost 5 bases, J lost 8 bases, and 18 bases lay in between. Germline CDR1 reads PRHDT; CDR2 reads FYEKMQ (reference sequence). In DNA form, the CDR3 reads TGTGCCAGCAGCGCCGGGACAAGCCAGGGGGGCTACACCTTC. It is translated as CASSAGTSQGGYTF.

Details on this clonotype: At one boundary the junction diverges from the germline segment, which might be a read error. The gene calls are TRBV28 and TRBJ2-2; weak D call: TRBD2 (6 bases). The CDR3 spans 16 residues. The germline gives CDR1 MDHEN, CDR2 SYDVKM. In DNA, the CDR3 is TGTGCCAGCAGTCGAGGGAGGACTTTTAACACCGGGGAGCTGCTTTTT. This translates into CASSRGRTFNTGELLF.

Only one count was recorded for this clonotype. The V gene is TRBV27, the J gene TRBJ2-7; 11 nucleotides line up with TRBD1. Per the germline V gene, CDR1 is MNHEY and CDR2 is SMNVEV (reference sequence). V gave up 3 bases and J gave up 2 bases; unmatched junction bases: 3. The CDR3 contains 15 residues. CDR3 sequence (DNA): TGTGCCAGCAGTTTGGGACAGGGGGGTCCCTACGAGCAGTACTTC. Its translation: CASSLGQGGPYEQYF.

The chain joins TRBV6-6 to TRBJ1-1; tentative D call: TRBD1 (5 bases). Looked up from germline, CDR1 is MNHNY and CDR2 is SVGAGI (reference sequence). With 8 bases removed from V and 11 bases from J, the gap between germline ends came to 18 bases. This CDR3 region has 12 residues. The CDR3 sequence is CASGPERGPAFF. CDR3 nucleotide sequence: TGTGCCAGCGGCCCGGAGAGGGGTCCCGCTTTCTTT.

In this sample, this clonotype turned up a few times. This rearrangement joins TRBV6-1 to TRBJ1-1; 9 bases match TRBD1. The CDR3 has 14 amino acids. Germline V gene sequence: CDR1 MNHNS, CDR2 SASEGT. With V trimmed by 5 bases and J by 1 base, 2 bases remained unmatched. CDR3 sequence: CASSWTGANTEAFF. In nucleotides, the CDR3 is TGTGCCAGCAGTTGGACAGGGGCGAACACTGAAGCTTTCTTT.

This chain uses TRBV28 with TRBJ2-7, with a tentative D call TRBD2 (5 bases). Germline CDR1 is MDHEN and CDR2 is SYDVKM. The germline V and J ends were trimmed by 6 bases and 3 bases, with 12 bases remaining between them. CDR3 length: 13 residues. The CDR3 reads CASSSRGVYEQYF. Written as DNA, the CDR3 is TGTGCCAGCAGCTCCCGGGGAGTCTACGAGCAGTACTTC.

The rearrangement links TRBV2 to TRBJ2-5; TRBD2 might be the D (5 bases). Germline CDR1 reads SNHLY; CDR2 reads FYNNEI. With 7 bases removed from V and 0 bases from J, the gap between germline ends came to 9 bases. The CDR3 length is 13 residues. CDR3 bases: TGTGCCAGCAATACGGGGAACCAAGAGACCCAGTACTTC. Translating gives CASNTGNQETQYF.

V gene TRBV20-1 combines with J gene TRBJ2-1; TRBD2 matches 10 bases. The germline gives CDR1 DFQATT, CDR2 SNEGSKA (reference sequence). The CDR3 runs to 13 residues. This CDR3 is CRTGLAGANEQFF. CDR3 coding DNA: TGCAGGACGGGGCTAGCGGGAGCCAATGAGCAGTTCTTC.